Following are 16 T cell receptor beta chains from one sample sequenced in a study of blood T cells in healthy people across ages. With a J-beta primer mix and a sample-barcoded 5' primer, a second PCR ran about 7 to 12 cycles. Each CDR3 protein gets one entry after TCRdb re-called the 5' RACE reads with MiXCR. In the table there are about 1.6 million distinct CDR3 sequences, approximately 32% of which are singletons. The sample comprised blood. The receptors here all came from a woman aged 25 to 39 in good health.

This clonotype showed up just once. Given a much more abundant clone one base away, this may be a read error. This chain uses TRBV10-3 with TRBJ2-5; TRBD2 agrees at 7 bases. Germline CDR1 is ENHRY and CDR2 is SYGVKD. The CDR3 consists of 16 residues. The trim removed 2 bases at V and 11 bases at J, leaving 17 bases unmatched. The CDR3 coding sequence is TGTGCCATCAGTGAGACCTCAGGGAGTGGGGACTACAAGCAGTACTTC. The encoded protein is CAISETSGSGDYKQYF.

This clonotype has only a few counts. This rearrangement joins TRBV20-1 to TRBJ2-7, with 8 bases matching TRBD2. V lost 4 bases to trimming and J lost 5 bases; unmatched junction nucleotides: 13. This CDR3 is 15 amino acids long. Germline assignment: CDR1 DFQATT and CDR2 SNEGSKA (reference sequence). CDR3 in DNA: TGCAGTGCTAACCCTCCGGGGACTAGGTCCCACGAGCAGTACTTC. Translating gives CSANPPGTRSHEQYF.

This clonotype was picked up one time. The chain employs TRBV28 and TRBJ2-2; D perhaps matches TRBD1 (6 bases). The CDR3 runs 14 residues. From germline, CDR1 is MDHEN and CDR2 SYDVKM. Trimming took off 4 bases at V and 4 bases at J, with 10 bases between the two ends. Here the CDR3 DNA reads TGTGCCAGCAGTTCGTCCAGGGGCACCGGGGAGCTGTTTTTT. This sequence encodes CASSSSRGTGELFF.

For this clonotype: Germline and junction disagree at one end, which may indicate a read error. The chain recombines TRBV7-9 with TRBJ2-5; 8 positions match TRBD2. The CDR3 is 15 amino acids. Looked up from germline, CDR1 is SEHNR and CDR2 is FQNEAQ (reference sequence). The CDR3 DNA follows: TGTGCCTGCAGACCGAAGCGGGAGAGGGAGGAGACCCAGTACTTC. Translation gives CACRPKREREETQYF.

The rearrangement joins TRBV20-1 to TRBJ2-1; the match to TRBD2 covers 7 bases. The germline CDR1 and CDR2 sequences are DFQATT and SNEGSKA (reference sequence). V shed 3 bases and J 0 bases; nucleotides not matched to a gene: 5. The CDR3 is 15 residues long. The CDR3 spells CSARSGGSSYNEQFF. CDR3 sequence (DNA): TGCAGTGCTAGGTCCGGGGGGAGCTCCTACAATGAGCAGTTCTTC.

The chain links TRBV6-2 or TRBV6-3 to TRBJ2-5; 7 nucleotides match TRBD2. Looked up from germline, CDR1 is MNHEY and CDR2 is SVGEGT. The V gene end was trimmed by 9 bases and the J gene end by 0 bases; junction bases not matched to a gene: 7. This CDR3 is 14 amino acids long. DNA for the CDR3: TGTGCCAGAGCTTCCAGCGGGGACCAAGAGACCCAGTACTTC. This sequence encodes CARASSGDQETQYF.

This clonotype was detected a few times. The CDR3 sequence is CASSPLLGFDEQFF. The CDR3 DNA sequence: TGTGCCAGCAGCCCGCTACTAGGGTTCGATGAGCAGTTCTTC. This chain links TRBV7-9 with TRBJ2-1; a weak D match, TRBD2 (5 bases). V was pared by 5 bases and J by 8 bases, with 16 bases between. The germline V gene encodes CDR1 SEHNR and CDR2 FQNEAQ (reference sequence). The CDR3 is made up of 14 amino acids.

On this clonotype: At one boundary the junction diverges from the germline segment, which might be a read error. V is TRBV6-2 or TRBV6-3 and J is TRBJ1-2; D is unclear. Germline values: CDR1 MNHEY, CDR2 SVGEGT. The CDR3 contains 14 residues. CDR3 sequence reads: CVSSYSNRKNGYTF. Written as DNA, the CDR3 is TGTGTCAGCAGTTACTCGAATCGGAAGAATGGCTACACCTTC.

This clonotype has more than one count but fewer than ten. This sequence joins TRBV6-1 and TRBJ1-5, with D maybe TRBD1 (5 bases). Germline loops: CDR1 MNHNS, CDR2 SASEGT. Trimming cost V 8 bases and J 2 bases, with 13 bases left between them. The CDR3 is 14 residues long. CDR3 protein: CASFGGGGNQPQHF. In nucleotides, the CDR3 is TGTGCCAGCTTTGGGGGAGGGGGCAATCAGCCCCAGCATTTT.

This clonotype occurred many times. The chain joins TRBV10-1 to TRBJ2-3; 8 bases fit TRBD1. The CDR3 runs to 14 residues. Germline V gene sequence: CDR1 WNHNN, CDR2 SYGVQD (reference sequence). Germline trimming cut 6 bases from V and 4 bases from J; bases unmatched to any gene: 6. The CDR3 nucleotides are TGCGCCAGCAGCCGAGGACAGGGACCAGATACGCAGTATTTT. As protein: CASSRGQGPDTQYF.

This clonotype was picked up a small number of times. The chain recombines TRBV11-2 with TRBJ2-1, with TRBD2 identical over 9 bases. The germline gives CDR1 SGHAT, CDR2 FQNNGV. The CDR3 spans 16 residues. J gave up 4 bases and V 5 bases, and 9 bases lay outside the gene matches. CDR3 sequence: CASSGWREGRYNEQFF. DNA for the CDR3: TGTGCCAGCAGCGGCTGGCGGGAGGGAAGGTACAATGAGCAGTTCTTC.

Note on this clonotype: The junction shows a germline mismatch at one end, possibly a read error. The chain recombines TRBV9 with TRBJ2-7; 9 positions agree with TRBD1. The CDR3 is 13 amino acids. Germline V lookup: CDR1 SGDLS, CDR2 YYNGEE. The CDR3 DNA sequence: TGTGCCGGCAGCACCCGACAGGGGGACGAGCAGTACTTC. Its protein is CAGSTRQGDEQYF.

The chain carries TRBV24-1 and TRBJ2-1, with TRBD1 as a possible D gene (5 bases). V was shortened by 10 bases and J by 6 bases, with 15 bases between the two germline ends. Germline V gene lookup returns CDR1 KGHDR and CDR2 SFDVKD. The CDR3 spans 13 residues. The CDR3 sequence: CATGQGWGNEQFF. In nucleotides, the CDR3 is TGTGCCACGGGCCAGGGCTGGGGCAATGAGCAGTTCTTC.

The chain couples TRBV3-1 to TRBJ2-7; a weak D match, TRBD2 (6 bases). The V and J ends lost 3 bases and 4 bases respectively, with 13 bases between them. The length of the CDR3 is 14 residues. Germline CDR1 is LGHDT and CDR2 is YNNKEL (reference sequence). This CDR3 is CASSHLGEVYEQYF. As DNA, the CDR3 is TGTGCCAGCAGCCATTTAGGGGAGGTGTACGAGCAGTACTTC.

The chain carries TRBV20-1 and TRBJ2-7, with a tentative D call TRBD1 (5 bases). Matching the DNA end better, TRBJ2-5 makes the J call doubtful. The CDR3 is 14 amino acids. CDR1 is DFQATT and CDR2 is SNEGSKA in the germline V gene (reference sequence). The CDR3 is CSAREGRAQETQYF. As DNA, the CDR3 is TGCAGTGCTAGAGAGGGCAGGGCCCAAGAGACCCAGTACTTC.

The rearrangement uses TRBV2 and TRBJ2-5; D is ambiguous. The DNA end lines up better with TRBJ2-7; the J call may be wrong. CDR1 is SNHLY and CDR2 is FYNNEI in the germline V gene. CDR3 length: 14 amino acids. CDR3 nucleotides: TGTGCCAGCAGTGGGACCTCCTCCTACTACGAGCAGTACTTC. Translating gives CASSGTSSYYEQYF.